What follows are 30 T cell receptor beta chains derived from one specimen sequenced in a study of cytomegalovirus exposure and HLA in healthy donors. PCR used 60 Vbeta primers and 13 Jbeta primers. TCRdb's copy holds only in-frame clones and misses some; the assay was immunoSEQ multiplex PCR. Among more than 90,000 clones listed, roughly 80% were seen once. Sequencing was carried out using PBMCs. These receptors came from a man aged 50 to 60 in good health and CMV-seropositive.

About this clone itself: One end of the junction does not line up with germline, which may come from a read error. The chain combines TRBV5-4 with TRBJ2-2, with 13 bases lining up with TRBD2. CDR3 size: 16 residues. CDR1 is SGHNT and CDR2 is YYREEE in the germline V gene (reference sequence). The CDR3 DNA sequence: TGTGCCAGCAACTTGGGGGGACTAGCGGGGTCCCGGGAGCTGTTTTTT. It translates to CASNLGGLAGSRELFF.

This clone showed up just once. The CDR3 loop is CASSFRAGGETQYF. The CDR3 DNA sequence: TGTGCCAGCAGCTTTAGAGCGGGAGGGGAGACCCAGTACTTC. The chain is built from TRBV5-6 and TRBJ2-5; 10 bases are shared with TRBD2. Germline V gives CDR1 SGHDT, CDR2 YYEEEE. This CDR3 spans 14 amino acids. V lost 2 bases and J lost 5; bases outside the gene matches: 3.

V usage is TRBV7-9 and J usage is TRBJ2-7, with TRBD2 identical over 8 bases. Germline V CDR1 and CDR2: SEHNR, FQNEAQ (reference sequence). V was clipped by 5 bases and J by 0 bases; unmatched bases: 3. There are 14 residues in the CDR3. The CDR3 bases are TGTGCCAGCAGCCCCGCGGGGGGCTCCTACGAGCAGTACTTC. Translated: CASSPAGGSYEQYF.

This chain connects TRBV7-2 to TRBJ2-1, with D tentatively TRBD1 (6 bases). With 5 bases removed from V and 3 bases from J, the gap between germline ends came to 11 bases. This CDR3 contains 14 residues. CDR1 SGHTA and CDR2 FQGNSA come from the germline V gene. CDR3 nucleotide sequence: TGTGCCAGCAGCCCCACAGGGAGCTACAATGAGCAGTTCTTC. Translation gives CASSPTGSYNEQFF.

The chain carries TRBV28 and TRBJ2-7; 7 bases align to TRBD2. The CDR3 has 15 residues. Germline lookup yields CDR1 MDHEN and CDR2 SYDVKM. Trimming took 0 bases from V and 5 from J; bases not matched to a gene: 7. The CDR3 loop reads CASSLWAATSHEQYF. The CDR3 DNA reads as TGTGCCAGCAGTTTATGGGCAGCGACTAGCCACGAGCAGTACTTC. Full variable domain (rest looked up from reference TRBV28 and TRBJ2-7): DVKVTQSSRYLVKRTGEKVFLECVQDMDHENMFWYRQDPGLGLRLIYFSYDVKMKEKGDIPEGYSVSREKKERFSLILESASTNQTSMYLCASSLWAATSHEQYFGPGTRLTVT.

CDR3 nucleotides: TGTGCCGGCGGCGGAATAGCGGGGGGGCCGGAGACCCAGTACTTC. Translated, it gives CAGGGIAGGPETQYF. The chain couples TRBV6-1 to TRBJ2-5, with TRBD2 matching over 11 bases. This CDR3 contains 15 residues. Germline values: CDR1 MNHNS, CDR2 SASEGT. Losses at the gene ends were 11 bases for V and 5 bases for J; bases not matched to a gene: 13.

The chain has TRBV19 and TRBJ2-1, with TRBD1 identical over 8 bases. The germline V gene has CDR1 LNHDA and CDR2 SQIVND (reference sequence). The ends lost 10 bases at V and 1 base at J; junction bases unmatched: 9. CDR3 length: 15 residues. The CDR3 sequence: CATKGQAQSYNEQFF. Written as DNA, the CDR3 is TGTGCCACCAAGGGACAGGCGCAATCCTACAATGAGCAGTTCTTC.

This chain uses TRBV11-2 with TRBJ1-2, with 7 bases lining up with TRBD1. The CDR3 loop spans 15 amino acids. CDR1 and CDR2 (germline): SGHAT, FQNNGV. V was pared by 3 bases and J by 8 bases, with 12 bases of the junction left unmatched. The CDR3 is CASSLRPGTGEGYTF. The DNA of the CDR3 is TGTGCCAGCAGCTTGCGGCCCGGAACAGGGGAGGGCTACACCTTC.

The J gene is TRBJ2-7, the V gene TRBV5-4; 10 bases line up with TRBD1. J was trimmed by 4 bases and V by 6 bases; bases with no gene match: 7. Germline lookup yields CDR1 SGHNT and CDR2 YYREEE (reference sequence). This CDR3 is 14 amino acids long. The chain's CDR3 is CASKLGQGPYEQYF. In DNA, the CDR3 is TGTGCCAGCAAGCTGGGACAGGGGCCGTACGAGCAGTACTTC. Filled out from reference TRBV5-4 and TRBJ2-7, the complete variable domain reads ETGVTQSPTHLIKTRGQQVTLRCSSQSGHNTVSWYQQALGQGPQFIFQYYREEENGRGNFPPRFSGLQFPNYSSELNVNALELDDSALYLCASKLGQGPYEQYFGPGTRLTVT.

The chain uses TRBV5-6 and TRBJ2-2; D unresolved. The ends were cut back, 5 bases at V and 4 bases at J, with 12 bases in the middle. CDR1 SGHDT and CDR2 YYEEEE come from the germline V gene. The CDR3 sequence is 14 residues long. The CDR3 spells CASSTQRATGELFF. The CDR3 nucleotides are TGTGCCAGCAGTACACAGAGAGCCACCGGGGAGCTGTTTTTT.

The rearrangement joins TRBV2 to TRBJ2-7, with 8 bases lining up with TRBD1. J gave up 6 bases and V 4 bases, and 2 bases lay outside the gene matches. Germline loops: CDR1 SNHLY, CDR2 FYNNEI. The CDR3 spans 12 residues. The chain's CDR3 is CASSGQGFEQYF. The CDR3 DNA follows: TGTGCCAGCAGTGGACAGGGGTTCGAGCAGTACTTC.

The chain recombines TRBV27 with TRBJ1-1, with 8 bases lining up with TRBD1. This CDR3 comprises 17 residues. V dropped 4 bases and J dropped 4; count of bases not matched to a gene: 14. The germline V gene encodes CDR1 MNHEY and CDR2 SMNVEV (reference sequence). CDR3 in amino acids: CASSSSYPDRVVTEAFF. The CDR3 DNA reads TGTGCCAGCAGTTCCTCTTACCCGGACAGGGTCGTCACTGAAGCTTTCTTT.

The chain joins TRBV29-1 to TRBJ2-5; perhaps TRBD2 as D (7 bases). Germline lookup yields CDR1 SQVTM and CDR2 ANQGSEA. The CDR3 is 12 amino acids. The CDR3 reads CSWGGYYETQYF. The CDR3 bases are TGCTCTTGGGGGGGCTATTACGAGACCCAGTACTTC.

The chain employs TRBV13 and TRBJ1-5; the D is unclear. The CDR3 consists of 12 residues. The V end was cut by 5 bases, the J end by 1 base, with 3 bases between. Looked up from germline, CDR1 is PRHDT and CDR2 is FYEKMQ (reference sequence). This CDR3 is CASSASNQPQHF. CDR3 DNA sequence: TGTGCCAGCAGCGCGAGCAATCAGCCCCAGCATTTT.

The chain has TRBV19 and TRBJ2-7, with a weak D call TRBD1 (6 bases). The CDR3 runs 15 residues. V was shortened by 6 bases and J by 4 bases, with 19 bases between the two germline ends. Looked up from germline, CDR1 is LNHDA and CDR2 is SQIVND (reference sequence). The CDR3 region has the DNA TGTGCCAGTAGCCCTCGGACAGCCAGGGAATACGAGCAGTACTTC. Residues: CASSPRTAREYEQYF.

V is TRBV15 and J is TRBJ2-3, with D possibly TRBD2 on 5 matching bases. CDR1 and CDR2 (germline): LNHNV, YYDKDF (reference sequence). The CDR3 loop spans 16 amino acids. Trimming removed 0 bases from V and 3 bases from J, with 13 bases in between. DNA of the CDR3: TGTGCCACCAGCAGAGAAAGCGGTCGAGGAACAGATACGCAGTATTTT. Translation: CATSRESGRGTDTQYF.

This clone was counted a few times. The V gene is TRBV5-1, the J gene TRBJ1-3; 9 bases line up with TRBD1. Germline trimming cut 4 bases from V and 4 bases from J; bases unmatched to any gene: 3. The CDR3 consists of 14 residues. In germline, CDR1 is SGHRS, CDR2 YFSETQ. Here the CDR3 reads CASSIGQGGNTIYF. CDR3 nucleotide sequence: TGCGCCAGCAGCATAGGACAGGGGGGAAACACCATATATTTT.

This clone was recorded once. The chain combines TRBV19 with TRBJ2-6; D is undetermined. The germline gives CDR1 LNHDA, CDR2 SQIVND (reference sequence). The CDR3 has 15 residues. V gave up 7 bases and J gave up 0 bases, with 10 bases separating them. CDR3 sequence (DNA): TGTGCCAGTACCCTTTCCTACTCTGGGGCCAACGTCCTGACTTTC. Protein product: CASTLSYSGANVLTF.

The sample holds a few counts of this clone. V usage is TRBV29-1 and J usage is TRBJ2-3; TRBD1 matches at 12 bases. This CDR3 is 14 amino acids long. Germline assignment: CDR1 SQVTM and CDR2 ANQGSEA. The trim removed 4 bases at V and 6 bases at J, leaving 5 bases unmatched. The chain's CDR3 is CSVGGGQGADTQYF. The CDR3 DNA sequence: TGCAGCGTTGGGGGGGGACAGGGGGCTGATACGCAGTATTTT.

The sample holds one count of this clone. Written as DNA, the CDR3 is TGCGCCAGCAGCCAAGTGGCTTGGCAGGGGGAGCTGTTTTTT. It encodes CASSQVAWQGELFF. The chain uses TRBV4-3 and TRBJ2-2, with D unresolved. Trimming stripped 1 base from V and 8 bases from J, with 11 bases between. The CDR3 loop spans 14 amino acids. In germline, CDR1 is LGHNA, CDR2 YSLEER.

The chain combines TRBV10-1 with TRBJ1-5; no clear D gene. Germline V lookup: CDR1 WNHNN, CDR2 SYGVQD (reference sequence). Trimming stripped 2 bases from V and 2 bases from J, with 19 bases between. CDR3 length: 18 amino acids. The CDR3: CASSEKVFRLDGNQPQHF. Here the CDR3 DNA reads TGCGCCAGCAGTGAGAAGGTGTTCAGGCTTGACGGCAATCAGCCCCAGCATTTT.

This clone was found once. The chain couples TRBV5-1 to TRBJ1-1; TRBD1 agrees at 9 bases. Germline V gene data show CDR1 as SGHRS and CDR2 as YFSETQ. This CDR3 region has 14 residues. Unmatched junction bases numbered 3, after V lost 4 bases and J lost 2 bases. The CDR3, as DNA: TGCGCCAGCAGCGGACAGGGGTTTAACACTGAAGCTTTCTTT. Amino acid sequence: CASSGQGFNTEAFF.

The CDR3 here is CASSPPLLTDTQYF. In DNA, the CDR3 is TGTGCCAGCTCACCACCACTATTAACAGATACGCAGTATTTT. The chain is built from TRBV18 and TRBJ2-3; no firm D call. V was pared by 0 bases and J by 3 bases, with 7 bases between. In germline, CDR1 is KGHSH, CDR2 LQKENI. This CDR3 has 14 residues.

This clone came up once. The chain recombines TRBV6-5 with TRBJ1-5, with 7 positions matching TRBD1. With V trimmed by 8 bases and J by 4 bases, 2 bases remained unmatched. The CDR3 is 12 amino acids. The V gene's germline CDR1 is MNHEY and CDR2 SVGAGI. The CDR3 DNA follows: TGTGCCAGCCAACAGGGGAATCAGCCCCAGCATTTT. Protein product: CASQQGNQPQHF.

This chain uses TRBV9 with TRBJ2-1; 8 bases match TRBD2. With 2 bases clipped from V and 10 bases from J, the junction kept 5 bases outside the gene matches. In germline, CDR1 is SGDLS, CDR2 YYNGEE. This CDR3 contains 13 residues. CDR3 protein: CASSVVSGVEQFF. CDR3 bases: TGTGCCAGCAGCGTGGTTAGCGGGGTCGAGCAGTTCTTC.

The chain carries TRBV28 and TRBJ1-2; D gene unclear. This CDR3 comprises 11 residues. V dropped 10 bases and J dropped 4 bases, with 10 bases sitting between them. Germline loops: CDR1 MDHEN, CDR2 SYDVKM. The CDR3 DNA reads TGTGCCACCTACGCCTTCTATGGCTACACCTTC. Encoded protein: CATYAFYGYTF.

The chain couples TRBV4-1 to TRBJ1-5; possibly TRBD1 for D (6 bases). V lost 0 bases to trimming and J lost 0 bases, with 15 bases between them. The CDR3 sequence is 18 residues long. Germline V CDR1 and CDR2: MGHRA, YSYEKL. CDR3: CASSQDVRGGYSNQPQHF. The CDR3 DNA reads TGCGCCAGCAGCCAAGATGTTCGCGGGGGCTATAGCAATCAGCCCCAGCATTTT.

The chain has TRBV5-4 and TRBJ2-5; possible D gene TRBD2, 6 bases. The CDR3 has 14 amino acids. Trimming pared 2 bases from V and 5 bases from J, leaving 13 bases between. Per germline, CDR1 SGHNT and CDR2 YYREEE (reference sequence). CDR3 sequence (DNA): TGTGCCAGCAGCTTATACGGGAGAGGCGAGACCCAGTACTTC. Its translation is CASSLYGRGETQYF.

This chain uses TRBV5-1 with TRBJ2-1; 14 nucleotides align to TRBD2. From germline, CDR1 is SGHRS and CDR2 YFSETQ. V dropped 4 bases and J dropped 4; count of bases not matched to a gene: 10. CDR3 length equals 18 residues. The CDR3 here is CASSSAGLAGGRYNEQFF. The CDR3 DNA follows: TGCGCCAGCAGCAGCGCCGGACTAGCGGGGGGAAGATACAATGAGCAGTTCTTC.

The V and J genes are TRBV5-8 and TRBJ2-1; tentatively, D is TRBD2 (6 bases). The CDR3 covers 13 residues. Germline V CDR1 and CDR2: SGHTS, YDEGEE. The V gene lost 5 bases and the J gene lost 9 bases, with 15 bases spanning the gap. The CDR3 nucleotides are TGTGCCAGCAGTTCCGGACTAAATCTTGAGCAGTTCTTC. Amino acid sequence: CASSSGLNLEQFF.